This TCR beta chain was captured by sequencing in a study of shared clonotypes between healthy human individuals. CD45RO-negative cells were positively selected for CCR7, leaving out terminally differentiated effector memory CD45RA+ cells. The ends were cut back, 4 bases at V and 2 bases at J, with 6 bases in the middle. The CDR3 spans 12 residues. Germline CDR1 and CDR2: SQVTM and ANQGSEA. Across several immunoSEQ plates, the genomic DNA of each subset was split evenly. Sequenced by immunoSEQ multiplex PCR; TCRdb stores in-frame clones only, minus some. The sample lists about 2.2 million clones; around 95% were seen once.

The rearrangement uses TRBV29-1 and TRBJ2-1; TRBD2 is a possible D gene (5 bases). The sequenced material came from naive CD8+ T cells from PBMCs. This TCR was recovered from a man younger than 35 in good health. Some clones in this sample may be carry-over from other donors' samples. The CDR3 DNA follows: TGCAGCGTTGGGGGAGCCTACAATGAGCAGTTCTTC. Protein sequence: CSVGGAYNEQFF.